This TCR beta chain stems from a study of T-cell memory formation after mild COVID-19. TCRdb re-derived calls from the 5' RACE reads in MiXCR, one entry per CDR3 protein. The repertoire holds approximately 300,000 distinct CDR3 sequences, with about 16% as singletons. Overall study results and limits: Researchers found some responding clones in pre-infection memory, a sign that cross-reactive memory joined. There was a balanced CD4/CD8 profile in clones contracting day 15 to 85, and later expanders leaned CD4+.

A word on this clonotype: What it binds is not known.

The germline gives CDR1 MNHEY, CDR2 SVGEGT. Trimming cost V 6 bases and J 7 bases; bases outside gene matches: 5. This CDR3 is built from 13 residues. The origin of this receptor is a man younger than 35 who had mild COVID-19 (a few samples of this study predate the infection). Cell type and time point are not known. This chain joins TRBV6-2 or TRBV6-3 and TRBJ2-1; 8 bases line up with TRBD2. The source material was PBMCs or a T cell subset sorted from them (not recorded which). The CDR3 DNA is TGTGCCAGCAGGGCCAGCGGGGGAAATGAGCAGTTCTTC. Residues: CASRASGGNEQFF.